This T cell receptor beta chain came from a study of cytomegalovirus exposure and HLA in healthy donors. This clone is a singleton in its sample. Its specificity is not known. General study findings and limits: Cytomegalovirus status was reportedly diagnosed by the classifier with high sensitivity and specificity.

The CDR3 consists of 14 residues. CDR1 and CDR2 (germline): SGHVS, FQNEAQ. V gave up 6 bases and J gave up 1 base, with 12 bases separating them. The PCR employed 60 Vbeta primers together with 13 Jbeta primers. Measured with immunoSEQ multiplex PCR; TCRdb has only the in-frame clones, and not every one. The sample comprises approximately 130,000 clones, 82% of which are singletons, and about 2.9% rests with the top ten. Sequenced: PBMCs. The origin of this receptor is a boy between 2 and 10 years old in good health and CMV-seronegative. The chain is built from TRBV7-8 and TRBJ1-1, with D perhaps TRBD1 (5 bases). The CDR3 loop reads CASRQLTANTEAFF. The DNA of the CDR3 is TGTGCCAGCAGGCAACTGACAGCGAACACTGAAGCTTTCTTT. The whole variable domain, remainder taken from reference TRBV7-8 and TRBJ1-1, is GAGVSQSPRYKVAKRGQDVALRCDPISGHVSLFWYQQALGQGPEFLTYFQNEAQLDKSGLPSDRFFAERPEGSVSTLKIQRTQQEDSAVYLCASRQLTANTEAFFGQGTRLTVV.